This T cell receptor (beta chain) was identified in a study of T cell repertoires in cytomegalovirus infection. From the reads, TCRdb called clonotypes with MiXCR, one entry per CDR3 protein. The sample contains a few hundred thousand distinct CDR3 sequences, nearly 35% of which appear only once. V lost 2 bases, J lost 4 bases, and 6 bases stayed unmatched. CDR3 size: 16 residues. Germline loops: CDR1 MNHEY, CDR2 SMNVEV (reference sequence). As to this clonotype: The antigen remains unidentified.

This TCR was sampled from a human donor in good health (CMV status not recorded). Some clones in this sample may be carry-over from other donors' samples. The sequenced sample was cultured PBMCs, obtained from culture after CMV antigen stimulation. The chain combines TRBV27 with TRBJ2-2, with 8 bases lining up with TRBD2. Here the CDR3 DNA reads TGTGCCAGCAGTTTACCGGGAGGGTCGGCCACCGGGGAGCTGTTTTTT. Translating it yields CASSLPGGSATGELFF.